The entry below gives a single TCR beta chain sequence along with its context. Antigen specificity is unknown. This record comes from a study of shared clonotypes between healthy human individuals. Study conclusions and caveats: An effect of sequencing depth on clonotype sharing among donors was expected. Sharing across four donors was highest in naive CD4 (around 5%) and lowest in memory CD8 (roughly 0.4%). Larger estimated richness was generally seen in naive subsets than in memory subsets.

CDR3 size: 15 residues. Trimming removed 0 bases from V and 0 bases from J; junction bases left unmatched: 2. The germline V gene encodes CDR1 LGHNA and CDR2 YSLEER. TCRdb's copy holds only in-frame clones and misses some; the assay was immunoSEQ multiplex PCR. The table lists some 1,900,000 clones, about 95% of them singletons. Naivety among CD8 cells was defined by CD45RO negativity and positive CCR7 selection, thereby excluding terminally differentiated effector memory CD45RA+ cells. The V and J genes are TRBV4-3 and TRBJ2-7, with 7 bases identical to TRBD2. The sequence derives from a man in his late teens or twenties in good health. The sample was naive CD8+ T cells sorted from blood. The CDR3 DNA sequence: TGCGCCAGCAGCCAAGATAGGACTAGCTCCTACGAGCAGTACTTC. Protein sequence: CASSQDRTSSYEQYF.